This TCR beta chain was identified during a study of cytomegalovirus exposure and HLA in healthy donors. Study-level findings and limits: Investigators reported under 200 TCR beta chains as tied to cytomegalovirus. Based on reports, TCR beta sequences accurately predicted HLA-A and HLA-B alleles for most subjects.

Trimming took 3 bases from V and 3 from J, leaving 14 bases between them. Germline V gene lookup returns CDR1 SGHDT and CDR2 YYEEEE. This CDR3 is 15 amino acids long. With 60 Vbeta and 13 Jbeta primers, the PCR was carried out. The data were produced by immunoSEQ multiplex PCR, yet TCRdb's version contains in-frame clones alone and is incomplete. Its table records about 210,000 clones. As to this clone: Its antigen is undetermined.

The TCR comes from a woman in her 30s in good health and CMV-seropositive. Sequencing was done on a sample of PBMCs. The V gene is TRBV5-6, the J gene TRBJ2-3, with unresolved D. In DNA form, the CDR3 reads TGTGCCAGCAGCTGGGTCGGAGAGGAGACAGATACGCAGTATTTT. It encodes CASSWVGEETDTQYF.